This T cell receptor (beta chain) is from a study of blood T cells in healthy people across ages. Whole-study results and caveats: Comparison with aged donors showed that long-lived donors had more naive CD4+ cells and higher diversity. Because sorting was not performed, PBMCs prevented conclusive naive versus antigen-experienced comparison.

The use of a sample-barcoded 5' primer and a J-beta primer mix characterized a second PCR of roughly 6 to 11 cycles. A single record per CDR3 protein comes from TCRdb applying MiXCR to the 5' RACE reads. The sample gives around 1,100,000 distinct CDR3 sequences, roughly two fifths of which show up once; around 14% is in the top ten. The CDR3 contains 15 residues. Germline CDR1 SGHTA, CDR2 FQGNSA. The ends lost 5 bases at V and 6 bases at J; junction bases unmatched: 9. This clonotype was detected ten times or more. Its cognate antigen is unknown. The chain joins TRBV7-2 to TRBJ2-1, with 8 bases lining up with TRBD2. The receptor was derived from a man aged 18 to 29 in good health. Input material: blood. CDR3 in amino acids: CASSIQRGLSNEQFF. DNA for the CDR3: TGTGCCAGCAGCATTCAGCGGGGGTTATCCAATGAGCAGTTCTTC. The full variable domain, completed using reference TRBV7-2 and TRBJ2-1, is GAGVSQSPSNKVTEKGKDVELRCDPISGHTALYWYRQSLGQGLEFLIYFQGNSAPDKSGLPSDRFSAERTGGSVSTLTIQRTQQEDSAVYLCASSIQRGLSNEQFFGPGTRLTVL.